These T cell receptor beta chains were read from a single sample in a study of blood T cell repertoires in COVID-19. Some clones are missing from TCRdb's copy, which holds only in-frame ones; the method was immunoSEQ multiplex PCR. This table has fewer than 400,000 clones, roughly 90% appearing once. The material sequenced was peripheral blood. The receptors here all came from a woman in her thirties with COVID-19, enrolled during active disease. The CDR3 runs from the conserved cysteine through the conserved F or W. The D gene is left open where the match is weak. Expanded clones get a size class; other rows say once, few or many, or leave the size out.

d_call j_call v_call clone_size cdr3_aa cdr3_nt
TRBD2 TRBJ2-7 TRBV7-2 - CASSSRGLAGVESEQYF TGTGCCAGCAGCTCTCGAGGACTAGCGGGAGTTGAGAGCGAGCAGTACTTC
TRBD1 TRBJ1-1 TRBV3-1/TRBV3-2 - CASSHTGGEAFF TGTGCCAGCAGCCATACAGGGGGGGAAGCTTTCTTT
- TRBJ2-6 TRBV19 - CASSIAGRVFSGANVLTF TGTGCCAGTAGTATAGCCGGCAGGGTTTTCTCTGGGGCCAACGTCCTGACTTTC
TRBD1 TRBJ1-5 TRBV5-5 - CASSLRQGGQPQHF TGTGCCAGCAGCTTGCGACAGGGGGGTCAGCCCCAGCATTTT
- TRBJ1-1 TRBV11-2 - CASSLGFSEAFF TGTGCCAGCAGTCTAGGCTTCTCTGAAGCTTTCTTT
- TRBJ2-3 TRBV30 once CAWSELLRRTTDTQYF TGTGCCTGGAGTGAACTACTAAGACGGACTACAGATACGCAGTATTTT
- TRBJ1-5 TRBV28 - CASIPAGWGERQPQHF TGTGCCAGCATACCCGCGGGTTGGGGGGAAAGGCAGCCCCAGCATTTT
- TRBJ2-1 TRBV12-3/TRBV12-4 - CASGSSNEQFF TGTGCCAGCGGTAGCAGCAATGAGCAGTTCTTC
- TRBJ2-1 TRBV28 - CASMRRSQVYNEQFF TGTGCCAGCATGAGGAGGTCCCAAGTTTACAATGAGCAGTTCTTC
TRBD1 TRBJ1-4 TRBV4-1 - CASSQIGDRVYEKLFF TGCGCCAGCAGCCAGATCGGGGACAGGGTTTATGAAAAACTGTTTTTT
TRBD1 TRBJ1-1 TRBV12-5 - CASVRTGVSEAFF TGTGCTAGTGTTAGAACAGGGGTTTCTGAAGCTTTCTTT
TRBD2 TRBJ2-3 TRBV5-4 - CASRLGSSGSALAADTQYF TGTGCCAGCAGACTGGGATCTAGCGGGAGTGCGTTGGCAGCAGATACGCAGTATTTT
TRBD1 TRBJ1-5 TRBV7-9 - CASSSGQGNQPQHF TGTGCCAGCAGTTCCGGACAGGGCAATCAGCCCCAGCATTTT
TRBD2 TRBJ2-5 TRBV18 - CASSSPFGGETQYF TGTGCCAGCTCCTCCCCGTTCGGGGGGGAGACCCAGTACTTC
TRBD1 TRBJ1-2 TRBV14 - CASSQEIDRESGGYTF TGTGCCAGCAGCCAAGAAATCGACAGGGAGTCTGGTGGCTACACCTTC
- TRBJ2-1 TRBV7-7 once CASSLAVAYEQFF TGTGCCAGCAGCTTAGCGGTAGCCTATGAGCAGTTCTTC
- TRBJ2-2 TRBV4-2 - CASSQVGGTGELFF TGTGCCAGCAGCCAAGTCGGCGGCACCGGGGAGCTGTTTTTT
- TRBJ2-3 TRBV7-2 - CASSSRVYQTDTQYF TGTGCCAGCAGCTCTCGGGTCTACCAAACAGATACGCAGTATTTT
- TRBJ1-1 TRBV4-1 - CASSQLSGLKNTEAFF TGCGCCAGCAGCCAACTCTCGGGTTTGAAGAACACTGAAGCTTTCTTT
TRBD2 TRBJ2-3 TRBV20-1 - CSASRREGPDTQYF TGCAGTGCTAGTAGGCGGGAGGGACCAGATACGCAGTATTTT
- TRBJ1-1 TRBV19 few CASSQSHSGGRVNTEAFF TGTGCCAGTAGCCAATCTCACAGCGGGGGCAGGGTGAACACTGAAGCTTTCTTT
TRBD1 TRBJ1-5 TRBV19 few CASSMFRGGGTGPYQPQHF TGTGCCAGTAGTATGTTCCGAGGAGGGGGGACAGGGCCCTATCAGCCCCAGCATTTT